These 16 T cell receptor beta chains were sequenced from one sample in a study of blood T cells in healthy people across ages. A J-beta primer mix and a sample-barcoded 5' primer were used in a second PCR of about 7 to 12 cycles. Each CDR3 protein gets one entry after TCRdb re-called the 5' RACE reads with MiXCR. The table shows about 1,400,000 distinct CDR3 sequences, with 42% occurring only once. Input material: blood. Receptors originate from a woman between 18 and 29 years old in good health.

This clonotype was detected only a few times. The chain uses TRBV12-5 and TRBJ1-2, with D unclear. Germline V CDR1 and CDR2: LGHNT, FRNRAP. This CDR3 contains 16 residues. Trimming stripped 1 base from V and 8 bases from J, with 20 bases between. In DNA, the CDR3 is TGTGCTAGTGGTTTGGACAACGGGCCGACCAAGTTGGGCTACACCTTC. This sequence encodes CASGLDNGPTKLGYTF.

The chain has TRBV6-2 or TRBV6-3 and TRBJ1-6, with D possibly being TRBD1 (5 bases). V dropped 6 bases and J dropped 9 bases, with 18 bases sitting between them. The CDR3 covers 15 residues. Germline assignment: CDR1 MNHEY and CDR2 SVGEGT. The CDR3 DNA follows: TGTGCCAGCAGGAGGGGAGGCGGGGATACTTCACCCCTCCACTTT. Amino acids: CASRRGGGDTSPLHF.

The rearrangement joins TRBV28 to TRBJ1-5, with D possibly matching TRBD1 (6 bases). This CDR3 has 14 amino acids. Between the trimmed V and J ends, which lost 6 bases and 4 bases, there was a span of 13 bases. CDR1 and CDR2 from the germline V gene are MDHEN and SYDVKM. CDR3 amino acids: CASRQGGGNQPQHF. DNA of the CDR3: TGTGCCAGCAGGCAAGGGGGAGGGAATCAGCCCCAGCATTTT.

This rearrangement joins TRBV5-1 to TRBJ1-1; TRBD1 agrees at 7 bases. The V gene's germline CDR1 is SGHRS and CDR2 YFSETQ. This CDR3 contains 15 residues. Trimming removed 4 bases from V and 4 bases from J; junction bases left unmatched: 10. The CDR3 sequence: CASSIEQGWTTEAFF. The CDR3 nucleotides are TGCGCCAGCAGCATCGAACAGGGGTGGACCACTGAAGCTTTCTTT.

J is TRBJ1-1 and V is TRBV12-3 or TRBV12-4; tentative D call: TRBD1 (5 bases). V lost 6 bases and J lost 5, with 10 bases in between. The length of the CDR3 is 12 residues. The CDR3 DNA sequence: TGTGCCAGCAGCCTCAGGGTTACTGAAGCTTTCTTT. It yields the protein CASSLRVTEAFF.

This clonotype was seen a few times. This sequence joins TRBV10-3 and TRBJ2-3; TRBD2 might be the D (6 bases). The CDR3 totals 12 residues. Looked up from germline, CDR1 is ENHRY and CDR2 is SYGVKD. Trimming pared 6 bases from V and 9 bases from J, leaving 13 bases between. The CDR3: CAIRMAGITQYF. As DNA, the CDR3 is TGTGCCATCAGAATGGCGGGGATCACGCAGTATTTT.

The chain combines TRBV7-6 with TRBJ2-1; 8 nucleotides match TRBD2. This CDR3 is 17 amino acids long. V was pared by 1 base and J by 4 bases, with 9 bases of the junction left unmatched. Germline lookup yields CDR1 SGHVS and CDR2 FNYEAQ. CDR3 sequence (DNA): TGTGCCAGCAGCTTAGGGTCGGGAGGGCCGAGATACAATGAGCAGTTCTTC. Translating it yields CASSLGSGGPRYNEQFF. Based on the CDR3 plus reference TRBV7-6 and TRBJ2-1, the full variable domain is GAGVSQSPRYKVTKRGQDVALRCDPISGHVSLYWYRQALGQGPEFLTYFNYEAQQDKSGLPNDRFSAERPEGSISTLTIQRTEQRDSAMYRCASSLGSGGPRYNEQFFGPGTRLTVL.

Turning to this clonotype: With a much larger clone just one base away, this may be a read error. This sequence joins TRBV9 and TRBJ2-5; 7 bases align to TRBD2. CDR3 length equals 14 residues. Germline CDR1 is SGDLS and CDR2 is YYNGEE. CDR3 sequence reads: CASNVGSGGETQYF. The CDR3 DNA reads TGTGCCAGCAACGTAGGGTCGGGAGGCGAGACCCAGTACTTC.

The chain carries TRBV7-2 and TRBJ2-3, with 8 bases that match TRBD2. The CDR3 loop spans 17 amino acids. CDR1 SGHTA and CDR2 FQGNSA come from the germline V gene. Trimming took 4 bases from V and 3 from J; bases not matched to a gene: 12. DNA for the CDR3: TGTGCCAGCAGCTACCAGAGGACTAGCAGTGGGACAGATACGCAGTATTTT. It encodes CASSYQRTSSGTDTQYF.

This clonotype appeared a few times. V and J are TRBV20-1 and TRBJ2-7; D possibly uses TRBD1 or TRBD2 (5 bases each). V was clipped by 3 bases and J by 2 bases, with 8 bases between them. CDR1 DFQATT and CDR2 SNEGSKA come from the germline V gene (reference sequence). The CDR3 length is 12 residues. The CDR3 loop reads CSASGDPYEQYF. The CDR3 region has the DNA TGCAGTGCTAGTGGGGACCCCTACGAGCAGTACTTC.

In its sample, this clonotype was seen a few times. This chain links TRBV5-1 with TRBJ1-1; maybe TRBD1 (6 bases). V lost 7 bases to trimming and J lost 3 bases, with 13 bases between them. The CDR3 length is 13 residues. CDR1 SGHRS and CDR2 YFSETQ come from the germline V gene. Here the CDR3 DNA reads TGCGCCAGCGGGGGCTCGGAGGACACTGAAGCTTTCTTT. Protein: CASGGSEDTEAFF.

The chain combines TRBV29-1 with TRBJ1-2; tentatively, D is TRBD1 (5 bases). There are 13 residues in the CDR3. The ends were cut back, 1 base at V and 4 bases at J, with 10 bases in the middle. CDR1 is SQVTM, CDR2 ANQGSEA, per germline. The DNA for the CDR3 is TGCAGCGTTGAAGCGGGGCCGGCCTATGGCTACACCTTC. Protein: CSVEAGPAYGYTF.

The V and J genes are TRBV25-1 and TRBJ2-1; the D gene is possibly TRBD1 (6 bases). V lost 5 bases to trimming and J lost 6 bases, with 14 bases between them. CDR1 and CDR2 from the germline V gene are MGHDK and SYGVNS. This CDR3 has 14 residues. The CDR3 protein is CASSKTGFSNEQFF. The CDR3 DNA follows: TGTGCCAGCAGTAAAACAGGGTTCTCCAATGAGCAGTTCTTC.

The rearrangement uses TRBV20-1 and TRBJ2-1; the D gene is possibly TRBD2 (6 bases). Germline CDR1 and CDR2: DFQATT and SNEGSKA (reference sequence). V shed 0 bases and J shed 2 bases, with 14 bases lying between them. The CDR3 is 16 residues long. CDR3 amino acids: CSARDGGVPTYNEQFF. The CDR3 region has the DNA TGCAGTGCTAGAGATGGCGGGGTTCCTACCTACAATGAGCAGTTCTTC.

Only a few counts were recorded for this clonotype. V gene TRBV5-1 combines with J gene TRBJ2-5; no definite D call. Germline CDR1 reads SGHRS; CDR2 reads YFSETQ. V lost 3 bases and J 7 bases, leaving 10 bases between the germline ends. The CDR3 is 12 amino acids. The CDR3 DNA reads TGCGCCAGCAGCTCAGAGAGTTGGACCCAGTACTTC. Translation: CASSSESWTQYF.

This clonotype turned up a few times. The CDR3 DNA reads as TGTGCCAGCAGCCCCCCGCTAGCAGTAGAGACCCAGTACTTC. Translated, it gives CASSPPLAVETQYF. The J gene is TRBJ2-5, the V gene TRBV11-2; weak D call: TRBD2 (5 bases). Trimming pared 5 bases from V and 4 bases from J, leaving 14 bases between. The length of the CDR3 is 14 residues. From germline, CDR1 is SGHAT and CDR2 FQNNGV.